The 16 T cell receptor beta chains presented below share a single source sample, sequenced in a study of blood T cell repertoires in COVID-19. Sequencing used immunoSEQ multiplex PCR; TCRdb keeps in-frame clones, though not all of them. The sample holds about 120,000 clones; about 80% are singletons and the top ten take approximately 7%. The sample was peripheral blood. The source is a man aged 65 to 79 with active or convalescent COVID-19.

This rearrangement joins TRBV7-2 to TRBJ1-4; D gene unclear. Trimming pared 2 bases from V and 8 bases from J, leaving 9 bases between. The CDR3 totals 13 residues. CDR1 and CDR2 (germline): SGHTA, FQGNSA. Written as DNA, the CDR3 is TGTGCCAGCAGCTTAAGATGGAGGGAAAAACTGTTTTTT. This encodes CASSLRWREKLFF.

The gene calls are TRBV24-1 and TRBJ1-5, with D possibly TRBD1 on 5 matching bases. Trimming took off 8 bases at V and 2 bases at J, with 12 bases between the two ends. This CDR3 has 14 amino acids. Germline V gene data show CDR1 as KGHDR and CDR2 as SFDVKD. CDR3 amino acids: CATIPTVGNQPQHF. DNA for the CDR3: TGTGCCACCATACCGACAGTCGGCAATCAGCCCCAGCATTTT.

The sample holds a few counts of this clone. CDR3: CASSQEGQGISIYGYTF. In DNA form, the CDR3 reads TGTGCCAGCAGCCAAGAGGGACAGGGGATATCTATTTATGGCTACACCTTC. The chain recombines TRBV3-1 (or the pseudogene TRBV3-2) with TRBJ1-2; 10 bases are shared with TRBD1. The CDR3 is 17 amino acids. The germline gives CDR1 LGHDT, CDR2 YNNKEL (reference sequence). The ends lost 0 bases at V and 5 bases at J; junction bases unmatched: 9.

This clone has only a few counts. The V and J genes are TRBV7-2 and TRBJ2-7, with TRBD1 matching 9 bases. Germline CDR1 reads SGHTA; CDR2 reads FQGNSA. V lost 4 bases to trimming and J lost 4 bases; unmatched junction nucleotides: 8. CDR3 length equals 15 residues. The CDR3 spells CASSSKTGGVYEQYF. CDR3 nucleotide sequence: TGTGCCAGCAGCTCGAAGACAGGGGGGGTTTACGAGCAGTACTTC.

This chain joins TRBV14 and TRBJ2-1, with 13 bases that match TRBD2. V was clipped by 2 bases and J by 6 bases; unmatched bases: 10. Germline loops: CDR1 SGHDN, CDR2 FVKESK. CDR3 length: 18 residues. CDR3 loop: CASSQPSTSGRGRNEQFF. The CDR3, as DNA: TGTGCCAGCAGCCAACCTTCTACTAGCGGGAGGGGCCGCAATGAGCAGTTCTTC.

The genes are TRBV4-3 and TRBJ2-3; 7 bases are a match to TRBD2. The germline CDR1 and CDR2 sequences are LGHNA and YSLEER. This CDR3 region has 16 residues. V gave up 4 bases and J gave up 5 bases; unmatched junction bases: 12. The CDR3, as DNA: TGCGCCAGCAGCCCCCGAAGGTCTAGCGGAGTAGATACGCAGTATTTT. Translating gives CASSPRRSSGVDTQYF.

This rearrangement joins TRBV28 to TRBJ1-2, with unresolved D. The length of the CDR3 is 16 residues. V was trimmed by 9 bases and J by 0 bases, leaving 20 bases between them. In germline, CDR1 is MDHEN, CDR2 SYDVKM. The CDR3 is CASIENRLQANYGYTF. The DNA for the CDR3 is TGTGCCAGTATTGAAAATCGATTACAAGCTAACTATGGCTACACCTTC.

V and J are TRBV5-1 and TRBJ2-1; 8 nucleotides align to TRBD1. The V gene end was trimmed by 3 bases and the J gene end by 2 bases; junction bases not matched to a gene: 4. There are 15 residues in the CDR3. Germline CDR1 reads SGHRS; CDR2 reads YFSETQ. CDR3 nucleotides: TGCGCCAGCAGCTCGGACAGGGATACCTACAATGAGCAGTTCTTC. It translates to CASSSDRDTYNEQFF.

The chain combines TRBV5-1 with TRBJ2-1; 7 nucleotides match TRBD1. V was clipped by 0 bases and J by 8 bases; unmatched bases: 5. This CDR3 comprises 14 residues. Germline CDR1 is SGHRS and CDR2 is YFSETQ. CDR3 bases: TGCGCCAGCAGCTTGGACAGGGGTAGGCATGAGCAGTTCTTC. This codes for CASSLDRGRHEQFF.

The gene calls are TRBV4-2 and TRBJ1-4, with D unresolved. This CDR3 contains 15 residues. V gave up 1 base and J gave up 5 bases, with 11 bases separating them. The germline V gene encodes CDR1 LGHNA and CDR2 YNFKEQ. The CDR3 DNA follows: TGTGCCAGCAGCCAAGTGGGCCCCGTGAATGAAAAACTGTTTTTT. Translated: CASSQVGPVNEKLFF.

The rearrangement uses TRBV5-6 and TRBJ1-3; D is ambiguous. The germline V gene has CDR1 SGHDT and CDR2 YYEEEE. The CDR3 runs to 14 residues. Deletions cut 0 bases from V and 1 base from J, with 5 bases between. This CDR3 is CASSLGGSGNTIYF. The CDR3 DNA is TGTGCCAGCAGCTTGGGAGGGTCTGGAAACACCATATATTTT.

This clone appeared a single time. The V and J genes are TRBV7-8 and TRBJ2-5; 9 bases map to TRBD2. This CDR3 has 17 amino acids. V was clipped by 3 bases and J by 0 bases; unmatched bases: 8. The germline V gene has CDR1 SGHVS and CDR2 FQNEAQ. The CDR3 here is CASSFRGASGDQETQYF. DNA for the CDR3: TGTGCCAGCAGCTTTAGGGGGGCTAGCGGGGACCAAGAGACCCAGTACTTC.

The chain uses TRBV12-3 or TRBV12-4 and TRBJ1-1; no clear D gene. V lost 4 bases to trimming and J lost 2 bases, with 8 bases between them. This CDR3 contains 13 residues. The CDR3 here is CASSYRVNTEAFF. CDR3 nucleotide sequence: TGTGCCAGCAGTTACCGGGTCAACACTGAAGCTTTCTTT.

The rearrangement links TRBV18 to TRBJ2-2; 10 bases agree with TRBD2. This CDR3 has 16 amino acids. Trimming cost V 3 bases and J 7 bases; bases outside gene matches: 8. In germline, CDR1 is KGHSH, CDR2 LQKENI. The DNA for the CDR3 is TGTGCCAGCTCACCCGCCCTAGCGGGAGTTATCGGGGAGCTGTTTTTT. It specifies CASSPALAGVIGELFF.

The chain employs TRBV7-8 and TRBJ1-6; 8 nucleotides line up with TRBD1. Germline CDR1 is SGHVS and CDR2 is FQNEAQ. The CDR3 spans 15 residues. The V gene end was trimmed by 5 bases and the J gene end by 8 bases; junction bases not matched to a gene: 8. The CDR3 DNA sequence: TGTGCCAGCAGCCCCAGGACAGGGCAAGATTCACCCCTCCACTTT. Translating it yields CASSPRTGQDSPLHF.

The chain recombines TRBV6-6 with TRBJ1-2, with D possibly being TRBD1 (6 bases). CDR1 and CDR2 from the germline V gene are MNHNY and SVGAGI (reference sequence). The germline V and J ends were trimmed by 5 bases and 4 bases, with 11 bases remaining between them. The CDR3 contains 13 residues. The CDR3 DNA sequence: TGTGCCAGCAGTAAACAGGGCTCCTATGGCTACACCTTC. Translating gives CASSKQGSYGYTF.